This TCR beta chain came from a study of blood T cell repertoires in COVID-19. About the research overall: Donors of Cohort 3 who recovered were those that had two negative PCRs, clearance, or symptom resolution. Spain, Italy and the United States supplied samples that represented acute and convalescent COVID-19.

TCRdb's table, derived via immunoSEQ multiplex PCR, lists solely in-frame clones and lacks some. The sample yields over 200,000 clones, roughly nine tenths seen once. Germline loops: CDR1 SGHTA, CDR2 FQGNSA. This CDR3 spans 14 amino acids. V was shortened by 5 bases and J by 0 bases, with 10 bases between the two germline ends. This TCR was sampled from a woman in her forties or fifties in a cohort exposed to, infected with or recovered from COVID-19 (not recorded which). The specimen sequenced was PBMCs or T cells enriched from blood (not recorded which). The rearrangement uses TRBV7-2 and TRBJ1-1, with a tentative D call TRBD1 (6 bases). The CDR3 DNA sequence: TGTGCCAGCAGCCGGGACACCTTGAACACTGAAGCTTTCTTT. Protein: CASSRDTLNTEAFF.